This T cell receptor (beta chain) was observed in a study of blood T cell repertoires in COVID-19. Here immunoSEQ multiplex PCR was the method, and the copy in TCRdb shows in-frame clones only, minus some. The sample includes a few hundred thousand clones, 75% to 90% seen only once; the top ten take around 13%. This CDR3 has 15 amino acids. Losses at the gene ends were 4 bases for V and 6 bases for J; bases not matched to a gene: 6. Germline V gene lookup returns CDR1 MNHEY and CDR2 SMNVEV (reference sequence). Seattle patient enrollment occurred during active infection, with longitudinal follow-up thereafter.

The sequenced sample consisted of peripheral blood. The chain joins TRBV27 to TRBJ1-4, with 9 bases matching TRBD1. The receptor's source is a woman between 65 and 79 years old with COVID-19, enrolled during active disease. The CDR3 DNA reads TGTGCCAGCAGTTGTAGGGACAGGGAATATGAAAAACTGTTTTTT. It codes for CASSCRDREYEKLFF.